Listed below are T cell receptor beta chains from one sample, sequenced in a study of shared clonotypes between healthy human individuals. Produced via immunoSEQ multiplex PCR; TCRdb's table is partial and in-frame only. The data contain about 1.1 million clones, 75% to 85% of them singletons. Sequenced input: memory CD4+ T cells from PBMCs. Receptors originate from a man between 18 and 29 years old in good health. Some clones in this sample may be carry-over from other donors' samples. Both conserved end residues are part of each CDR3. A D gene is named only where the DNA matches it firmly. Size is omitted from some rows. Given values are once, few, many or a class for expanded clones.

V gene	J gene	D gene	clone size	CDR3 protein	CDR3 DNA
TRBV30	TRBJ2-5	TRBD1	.	CAWSQGQGWAQETQYF	TGTGCCTGGAGCCAAGGACAGGGATGGGCACAAGAGACCCAGTACTTC
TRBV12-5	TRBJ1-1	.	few	CASGLTETEAFF	TGTGCTAGTGGTCTTACAGAGACTGAAGCTTTCTTT
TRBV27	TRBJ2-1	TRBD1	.	CASSLSPSDRVESNEQFF	TGTGCCAGCAGTTTATCCCCCTCGGACAGGGTGGAAAGCAATGAGCAGTTCTTC
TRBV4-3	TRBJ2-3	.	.	CASSQEGSGSSTDTQYF	TGCGCCAGCAGCCAAGAGGGCAGCGGCTCTAGCACAGATACGCAGTATTTT
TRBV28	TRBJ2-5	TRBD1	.	CASSPGGQGRETQYF	TGTGCCAGCAGCCCCGGGGGACAGGGGAGAGAGACCCAGTACTTC
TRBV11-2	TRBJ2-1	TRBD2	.	CASSLTAGAPGEQFF	TGTGCCAGCAGCTTAACAGCGGGAGCCCCGGGTGAGCAGTTCTTC
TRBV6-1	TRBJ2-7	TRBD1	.	CASSPNRGREQYF	TGTGCCAGCAGTCCAAACAGGGGTCGCGAGCAGTACTTC
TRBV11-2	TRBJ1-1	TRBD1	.	CASSSNGQGNTEAFF	TGTGCCAGCAGCTCGAACGGACAGGGAAACACTGAAGCTTTCTTT
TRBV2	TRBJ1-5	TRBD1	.	CASSGQGADGNQPQHF	TGTGCCAGCAGTGGACAGGGGGCAGACGGCAATCAGCCCCAGCATTTT
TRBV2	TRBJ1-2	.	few	CASSDRGLNYGYTF	TGTGCCAGCAGTGACAGGGGCCTGAACTATGGCTACACCTTC
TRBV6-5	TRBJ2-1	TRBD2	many	CASTPPAGGPNEQFF	TGTGCCAGCACCCCCCCCGCGGGAGGCCCCAATGAGCAGTTCTTC
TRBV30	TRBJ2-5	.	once	CAWSTTGPDQETQYF	TGTGCCTGGAGCACAACGGGCCCGGACCAAGAGACCCAGTACTTC
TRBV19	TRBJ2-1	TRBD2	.	CAWASGSGDEQFF	TGTGCCTGGGCTAGCGGGAGTGGGGATGAGCAGTTCTTC
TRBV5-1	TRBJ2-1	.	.	CASSTAGGQASSYNEQFF	TGCGCCAGCAGCACCGCCGGTGGGCAGGCTAGCTCCTACAATGAGCAGTTCTTC
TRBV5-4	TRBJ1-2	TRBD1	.	CASSLFPTGNYGYTF	TGTGCCAGCAGCCTATTTCCGACAGGGAATTATGGCTACACCTTC
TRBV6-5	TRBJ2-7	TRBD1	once	CASSRTGTGSYEQYF	TGTGCCAGCAGCAGAACCGGGACAGGCTCCTACGAGCAGTACTTC
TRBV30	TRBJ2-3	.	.	CAWGRAGRGTDTQYF	TGTGCCTGGGGTCGGGCGGGAAGAGGAACAGATACGCAGTATTTT
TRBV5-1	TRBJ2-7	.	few	CASSLDLGEQYF	TGCGCCAGCAGCTTGGACTTAGGGGAGCAGTACTTC
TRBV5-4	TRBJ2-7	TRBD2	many	CASSPGAGAEYEQYF	TGTGCCAGCAGCCCTGGAGCGGGAGCAGAGTACGAGCAGTACTTC
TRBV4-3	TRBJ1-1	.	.	CASSPTLQGRNTEAFF	TGCGCCAGCAGCCCCACTCTTCAGGGGAGGAACACTGAAGCTTTCTTT
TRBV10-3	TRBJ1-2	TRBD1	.	CAISAGTGVYGYTF	TGTGCCATCAGCGCCGGGACAGGGGTTTATGGCTACACCTTC
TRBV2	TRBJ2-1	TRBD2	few	CASSQLAGGNNEQFF	TGTGCCAGCAGTCAACTAGCGGGAGGAAACAATGAGCAGTTCTTC
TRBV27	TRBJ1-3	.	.	CASDSIRARNTIYF	TGTGCCAGCGATTCGATTAGGGCGAGGAACACCATATATTTT
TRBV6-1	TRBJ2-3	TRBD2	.	CASSSGTTTDTQYF	TGTGCCAGCAGTTCCGGGACTACCACAGATACGCAGTATTTT
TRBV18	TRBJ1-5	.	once	CASSYSAGVNQPQHF	TGTGCCAGCTCCTACTCCGCGGGGGTCAATCAGCCCCAGCATTTT
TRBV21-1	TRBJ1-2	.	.	CASPTGQGLNYGYTF	TGTGCCAGCCCCACGGGGCAGGGGTTAAACTATGGCTACACCTTC
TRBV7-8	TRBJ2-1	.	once	CASSWNRVAGNNEQFF	TGTGCCAGCAGCTGGAACAGGGTTGCGGGGAACAATGAGCAGTTCTTC
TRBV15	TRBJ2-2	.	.	CATSSPGDTGELFF	TGTGCCACCAGCAGCCCGGGGGACACCGGGGAGCTGTTTTTT
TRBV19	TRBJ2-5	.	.	CASRRGSQETQYF	TGTGCCAGTAGGCGAGGTTCACAAGAGACCCAGTACTTC
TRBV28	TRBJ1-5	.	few	CASSLEGGNSNQPQHF	TGTGCCAGCAGTTTAGAGGGAGGCAATAGCAATCAGCCCCAGCATTTT
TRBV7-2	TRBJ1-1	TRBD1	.	CASSFFRGKEAFF	TGTGCCAGCAGCTTTTTCAGGGGGAAAGAAGCTTTCTTT
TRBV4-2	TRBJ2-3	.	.	CASSQEPWGGGQSYTDTQYF	TGTGCCAGCAGCCAAGAACCTTGGGGAGGCGGCCAAAGTTACACAGATACGCAGTATTTT
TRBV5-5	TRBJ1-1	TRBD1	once	CASSRGQGYTEAFF	TGTGCCAGCAGCCGAGGACAGGGTTACACTGAAGCTTTCTTT
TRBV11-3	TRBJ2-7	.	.	CASSFFSREPEQYF	TGTGCCAGCAGCTTCTTTTCCAGGGAACCCGAGCAGTACTTC
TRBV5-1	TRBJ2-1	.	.	CASSLESVRGEQFF	TGCGCCAGCAGCTTGGAGTCAGTCCGCGGGGAGCAGTTCTTC
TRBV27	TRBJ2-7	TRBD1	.	CASRTGGYSYEQYF	TGTGCCAGCAGAACAGGGGGGTACTCCTACGAGCAGTACTTC
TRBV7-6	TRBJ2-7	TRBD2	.	CASSLGPPGGEQYF	TGTGCCAGCAGCTTGGGACCCCCGGGGGGGGAGCAGTACTTC
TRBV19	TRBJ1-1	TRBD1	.	CASSKRDRSLTQYTEAFF	TGTGCCAGTAGTAAACGGGACAGGAGCCTAACTCAATACACTGAAGCTTTCTTT
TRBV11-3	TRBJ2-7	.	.	CASSLGAWGAYEQYF	TGTGCCAGCAGCTTAGGGGCCTGGGGGGCCTACGAGCAGTACTTC
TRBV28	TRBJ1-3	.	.	CASTPPGRPSGNTIYF	TGTGCCAGCACCCCCCCGGGACGGCCCTCTGGAAACACCATATATTTT
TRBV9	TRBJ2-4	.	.	CASSAPRVKNIQYF	TGTGCCAGCAGCGCCCCTCGGGTCAAAAACATTCAGTACTTC